This T cell receptor (beta chain) was sequenced during a study of cytotoxic CD8 clonotypes in ibrutinib-treated CLL. Study in general: With a range of 6 to 36, the median treatment time before response samples were taken was eleven to twelve months.

The CDR3 spans 15 residues. V lost 5 bases and J lost 0, with 10 bases in between. Germline CDR1 and CDR2: MDHEN and SYDVKM. Sequencing was performed with immunoSEQ multiplex PCR; in TCRdb, only in-frame clones are kept and a portion is missing. The sample has 50,000 to 65,000 clones; 71% are singletons. The sequence was collected from a human donor with chronic lymphocytic leukemia. The chain is built from TRBV28 and TRBJ2-2; D remains ambiguous. This specimen consisted of PBMCs, obtained after 12 months of ibrutinib treatment. The CDR3 is CASSEDATNTGELFF. For the CDR3, the DNA is TGTGCCAGCAGTGAGGACGCAACGAACACCGGGGAGCTGTTTTTT.